A single sample is the source of the 10 T cell receptor beta chains below, sequenced in a study of CD8+CD57+ T cells in acquired aplastic anemia. In patients chosen for sequencing, flow cytometry had shown CD8+CD57+ cell expansion. Researchers used genomic DNA as the template to profile TCR beta VDJ and CDR3. TCRdb called the reads again in MiXCR, with one record for every CDR3 protein. Among roughly 170,000 distinct CDR3 sequences, around 50% were seen once, and the ten largest hold around 13%. The sample comprised sorted CD4+, CD8+, or CD8+CD57+ T cells (not recorded which) from PBMCs. The receptor set was obtained from a human donor with aplastic anemia.

The J gene is TRBJ1-3, the V gene TRBV20-1; TRBD1 matches at 9 bases. The germline V gene encodes CDR1 DFQATT and CDR2 SNEGSKA (reference sequence). J lost 6 bases, V lost 3 bases, and 9 bases had no gene match. The CDR3 covers 15 residues. The CDR3: CSARDRGQLKNTIYF. The CDR3 DNA sequence: TGCAGTGCTAGGGACAGGGGACAATTAAAAAACACCATATATTTT.

This sequence joins TRBV4-3 and TRBJ1-6; D might be TRBD1 (5 bases). The germline gives CDR1 LGHNA, CDR2 YSLEER. The V end lost 1 base, the J end lost 13 bases, and 17 bases lay between the germline ends. The CDR3 is 15 amino acids. In DNA form, the CDR3 reads TGCGCCAGCAGCCAAGCATTGCGACTAGACAGCCCCCTCCACTTT. Translated, it gives CASSQALRLDSPLHF.

The V and J genes are TRBV15 and TRBJ1-1; D not resolved. Trimming pared 0 bases from V and 10 bases from J, leaving 9 bases between. This CDR3 is built from 12 residues. In germline, CDR1 is LNHNV, CDR2 YYDKDF (reference sequence). CDR3 in amino acids: CATSRDVASAFF. As DNA, the CDR3 is TGTGCCACCAGCAGAGATGTGGCGTCAGCTTTCTTT.

This clonotype was seen more than once but under ten times. The chain recombines TRBV24-1 with TRBJ2-3, with TRBD1 as a possible D gene (6 bases). Germline CDR1 and CDR2: KGHDR and SFDVKD. The CDR3 totals 16 residues. The V gene lost 5 bases and the J gene lost 2 bases, with 16 bases spanning the gap. The CDR3 bases are TGTGCCACCAGTGGCCAGATGGGGGACACCACAGATACGCAGTATTTT. Translated, it gives CATSGQMGDTTDTQYF.

The V and J genes are TRBV7-8 and TRBJ2-7; 14 nucleotides match TRBD2. CDR3 length: 16 residues. Trimming took 5 bases from V and 2 from J; bases not matched to a gene: 5. Per the germline V gene, CDR1 is SGHVS and CDR2 is FQNEAQ. The CDR3 DNA sequence: TGTGCCAGCAGCCAGACGACTAGCGGGGGGGCCTACGAGCAGTACTTC. This gives the protein CASSQTTSGGAYEQYF.

CDR3 nucleotide sequence: TGTGCCAGCAGCCAGTCTCGCAGTTCTGGAAACACCATATATTTT. Its protein product is CASSQSRSSGNTIYF. The J gene is TRBJ1-3, the V gene TRBV13; D gene unclear. The CDR3 has 15 residues. Germline V gene sequence: CDR1 PRHDT, CDR2 FYEKMQ (reference sequence). V lost 5 bases and J 1 base, leaving 12 bases between the germline ends.

V usage is TRBV28 and J usage is TRBJ2-7, with D possibly being TRBD1 (6 bases). CDR3 size: 11 residues. Per the germline V gene, CDR1 is MDHEN and CDR2 is SYDVKM. V lost 6 bases and J 6 bases, leaving 9 bases between the germline ends. The CDR3 coding sequence is TGTGCCAGCAGGACAGGCGGCGAGCAGTACTTC. Translation gives CASRTGGEQYF. Supplemented by reference TRBV28 and TRBJ2-7, the full variable domain reads DVKVTQSSRYLVKRTGEKVFLECVQDMDHENMFWYRQDPGLGLRLIYFSYDVKMKEKGDIPEGYSVSREKKERFSLILESASTNQTSMYLCASRTGGEQYFGPGTRLTVT.

At least ten counts were recorded for this clonotype. The chain combines TRBV10-1 with TRBJ2-1; 12 positions match TRBD1. Germline V CDR1 and CDR2: WNHNN, SYGVQD (reference sequence). The CDR3 has 16 residues. The junction had 2 bases not matched to a gene; V was cut back by 0 bases and J by 5 bases. The DNA for the CDR3 is TGCGCCAGCAGTGAGTCGGGACAGGGGGCCCACAATGAGCAGTTCTTC. Translation: CASSESGQGAHNEQFF.

Details on this clonotype: The germline gene is not matched at one end of the junction; a read error may be the cause. The chain employs TRBV29-1 and TRBJ1-1; possible D gene TRBD1, 5 bases. Germline CDR1 is SQVTM and CDR2 is ANQGSEA. The CDR3 has 15 amino acids. CDR3 protein: CSVDNMGLGNTEAFF. CDR3 coding DNA: TGCAGCGTCGATAATATGGGACTTGGGAACACCGAAGCTTTCTTT.

In its sample, this clonotype was seen many times. The rearrangement joins TRBV4-2 to TRBJ2-7; 10 nucleotides line up with TRBD2. Unmatched junction bases numbered 5, after V lost 3 bases and J lost 0 bases. This CDR3 has 16 residues. CDR1 is LGHNA and CDR2 is YNFKEQ in the germline V gene. The CDR3 DNA reads as TGTGCCAGCAGCCACAGTCCTAGCGGGGGCTCCTACGAGCAGTACTTC. Amino acid sequence: CASSHSPSGGSYEQYF.